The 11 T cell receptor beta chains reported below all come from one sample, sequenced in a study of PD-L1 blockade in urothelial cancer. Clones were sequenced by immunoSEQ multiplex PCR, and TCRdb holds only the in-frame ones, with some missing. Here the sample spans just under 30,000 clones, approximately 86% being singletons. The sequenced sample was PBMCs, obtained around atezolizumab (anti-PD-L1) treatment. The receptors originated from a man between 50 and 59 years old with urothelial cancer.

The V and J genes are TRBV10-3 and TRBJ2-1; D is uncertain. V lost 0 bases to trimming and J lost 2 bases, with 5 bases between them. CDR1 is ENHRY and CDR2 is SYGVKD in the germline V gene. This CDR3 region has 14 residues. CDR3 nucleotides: TGTGCCATCAGTGAGTCGACTCCCTACAATGAGCAGTTCTTC. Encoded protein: CAISESTPYNEQFF.

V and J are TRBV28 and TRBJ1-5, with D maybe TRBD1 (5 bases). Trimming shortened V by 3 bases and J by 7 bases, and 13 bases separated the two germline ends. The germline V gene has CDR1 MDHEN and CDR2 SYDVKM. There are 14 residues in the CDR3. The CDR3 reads CASSFQGLRQPQHF. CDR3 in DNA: TGTGCCAGCAGTTTCCAGGGCCTGAGGCAGCCCCAGCATTTT.

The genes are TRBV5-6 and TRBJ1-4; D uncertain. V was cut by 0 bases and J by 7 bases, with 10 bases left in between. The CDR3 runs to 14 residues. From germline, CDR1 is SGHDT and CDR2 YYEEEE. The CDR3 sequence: CASSLDPTAEKLFF. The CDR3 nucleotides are TGTGCCAGCAGCTTGGATCCTACCGCTGAAAAACTGTTTTTT.

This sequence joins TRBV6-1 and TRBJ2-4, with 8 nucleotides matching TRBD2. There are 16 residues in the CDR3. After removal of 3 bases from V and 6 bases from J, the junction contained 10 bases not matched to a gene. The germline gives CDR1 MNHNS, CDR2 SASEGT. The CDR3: CASSDRDVAGRNIQYF. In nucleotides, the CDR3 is TGTGCCAGCAGTGACAGAGATGTAGCGGGACGAAACATTCAGTACTTC.

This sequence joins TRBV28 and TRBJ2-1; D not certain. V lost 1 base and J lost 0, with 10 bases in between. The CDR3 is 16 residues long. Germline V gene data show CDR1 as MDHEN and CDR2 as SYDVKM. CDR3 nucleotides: TGTGCCAGCAGTTTATCAGTCCCCAGCTCCTACAATGAGCAGTTCTTC. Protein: CASSLSVPSSYNEQFF.

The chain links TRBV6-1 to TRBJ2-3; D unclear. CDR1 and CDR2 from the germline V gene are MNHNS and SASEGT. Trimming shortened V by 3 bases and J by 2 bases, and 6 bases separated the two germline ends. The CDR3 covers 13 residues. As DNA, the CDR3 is TGTGCCAGCAGTGACAGGTTCACAGATACGCAGTATTTT. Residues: CASSDRFTDTQYF.

The CDR3 here is CASKMSQGAAGYTF. The CDR3 DNA reads TGTGCCAGTAAAATGTCACAGGGGGCGGCTGGCTACACCTTC. This chain uses TRBV19 with TRBJ1-2; 9 bases are a match to TRBD1. This CDR3 region has 14 residues. Germline V CDR1 and CDR2: LNHDA, SQIVND (reference sequence). Trimming removed 7 bases from V and 7 bases from J; junction bases left unmatched: 10.

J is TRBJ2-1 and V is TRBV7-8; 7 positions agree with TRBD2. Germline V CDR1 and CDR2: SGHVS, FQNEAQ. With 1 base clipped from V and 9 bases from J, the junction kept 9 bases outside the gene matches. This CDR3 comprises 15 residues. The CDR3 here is CASSLVPGGGGEQFF. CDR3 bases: TGTGCCAGCAGCTTAGTACCGGGAGGTGGGGGTGAGCAGTTCTTC.

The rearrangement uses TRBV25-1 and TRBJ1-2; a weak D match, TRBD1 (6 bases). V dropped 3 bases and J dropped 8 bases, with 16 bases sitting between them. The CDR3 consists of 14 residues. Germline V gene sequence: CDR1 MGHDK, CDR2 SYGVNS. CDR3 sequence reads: CASSENRDGEGYTF. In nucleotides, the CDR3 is TGTGCCAGCAGTGAGAACAGGGACGGCGAAGGCTACACCTTC.

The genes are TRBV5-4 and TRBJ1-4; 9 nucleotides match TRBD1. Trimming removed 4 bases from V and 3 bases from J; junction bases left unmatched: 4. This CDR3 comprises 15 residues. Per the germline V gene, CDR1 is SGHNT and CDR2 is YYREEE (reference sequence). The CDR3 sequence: CASSNRGPANEKLFF. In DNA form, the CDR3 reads TGTGCCAGCAGCAACAGGGGGCCGGCTAATGAAAAACTGTTTTTT.

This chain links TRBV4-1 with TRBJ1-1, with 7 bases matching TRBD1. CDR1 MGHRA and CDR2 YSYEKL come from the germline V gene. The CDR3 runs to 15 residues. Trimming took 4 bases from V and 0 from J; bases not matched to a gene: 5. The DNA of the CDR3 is TGCGCCAGCAGCCTCGACAGGGCCCTGAACACTGAAGCTTTCTTT. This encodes CASSLDRALNTEAFF.